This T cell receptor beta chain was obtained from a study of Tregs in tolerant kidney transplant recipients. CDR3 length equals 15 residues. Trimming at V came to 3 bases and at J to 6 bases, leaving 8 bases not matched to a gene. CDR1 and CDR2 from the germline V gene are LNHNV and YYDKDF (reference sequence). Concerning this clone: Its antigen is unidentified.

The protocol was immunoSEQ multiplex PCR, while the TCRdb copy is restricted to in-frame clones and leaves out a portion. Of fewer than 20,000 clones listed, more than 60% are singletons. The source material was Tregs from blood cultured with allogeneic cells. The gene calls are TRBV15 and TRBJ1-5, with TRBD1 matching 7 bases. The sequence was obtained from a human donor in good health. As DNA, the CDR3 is TGTGCCACCAGCAGGGAATACAGGGGAGGTCAGCCCCAGCATTTT. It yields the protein CATSREYRGGQPQHF.